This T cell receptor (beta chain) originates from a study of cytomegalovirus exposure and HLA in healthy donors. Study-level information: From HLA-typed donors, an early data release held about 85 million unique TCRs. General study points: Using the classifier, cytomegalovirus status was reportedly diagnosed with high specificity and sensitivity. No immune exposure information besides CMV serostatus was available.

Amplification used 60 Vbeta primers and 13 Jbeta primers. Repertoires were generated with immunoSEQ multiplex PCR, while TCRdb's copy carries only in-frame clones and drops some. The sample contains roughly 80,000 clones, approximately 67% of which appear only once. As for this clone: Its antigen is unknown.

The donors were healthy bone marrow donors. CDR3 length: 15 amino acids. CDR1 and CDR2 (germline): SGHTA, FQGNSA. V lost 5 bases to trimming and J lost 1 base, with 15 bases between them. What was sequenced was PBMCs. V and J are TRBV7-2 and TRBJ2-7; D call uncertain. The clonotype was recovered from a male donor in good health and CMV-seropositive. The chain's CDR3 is CASSRLGLFSYEQYF. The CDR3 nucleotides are TGTGCCAGCAGCCGCCTGGGCCTATTTTCCTACGAGCAGTACTTC.